Shown below are 4 T cell receptor beta chains from a single sample sequenced in a study of shared clonotypes between healthy human individuals. Positive CCR7 selection of CD45RO-negative cells yielded the naive CD8 cells, and terminally differentiated effector memory CD45RA+ cells were excluded. Libraries were prepared by immunoSEQ multiplex PCR; TCRdb keeps only in-frame clonotypes and omits some of them. The sample carries more than 2 million clones, approximately 95% recorded once. Sequenced: naive CD8+ T cells sorted from blood. Source of these receptors: a man younger than 35 in good health.

The chain uses TRBV18 and TRBJ1-2; possibly TRBD1 for D (5 bases). Germline lookup yields CDR1 KGHSH and CDR2 LQKENI. V was cut by 0 bases and J by 4 bases, with 12 bases left in between. CDR3 length equals 15 residues. DNA for the CDR3: TGTGCCAGCTCACCACCGAAGGGGAACGGCTATGGCTACACCTTC. As protein: CASSPPKGNGYGYTF.

This clone was recorded once. The rearrangement links TRBV5-6 to TRBJ2-7, with 8 bases that match TRBD1. Trimming removed 4 bases from V and 4 bases from J; junction bases left unmatched: 10. This CDR3 spans 15 amino acids. Germline-derived CDR1 and CDR2 are SGHDT and YYEEEE. CDR3 coding DNA: TGTGCCAGCAGCCCCCCCGGACAGGGTCAGTACGAGCAGTACTTC. It specifies CASSPPGQGQYEQYF. Combining the CDR3 with reference TRBV5-6 and TRBJ2-7 gives the whole variable domain DAGVTQSPTHLIKTRGQQVTLRCSPKSGHDTVSWYQQALGQGPQFIFQYYEEEERQRGNFPDRFSGHQFPNYSSELNVNALLLGDSALYLCASSPPGQGQYEQYFGPGTRLTVT.

This chain joins TRBV6-1 and TRBJ1-3, with D possibly being TRBD1 (6 bases). Trimming took off 3 bases at V and 3 bases at J, with 6 bases between the two ends. Germline lookup yields CDR1 MNHNS and CDR2 SASEGT. This CDR3 has 13 residues. The CDR3 nucleotides read TGTGCCAGCAGTGAGGACAGTGGAAACACCATATATTTT. This gives the protein CASSEDSGNTIYF.

This chain uses TRBV6-6 with TRBJ2-2; D perhaps matches TRBD1 (5 bases). Trimming shortened V by 2 bases and J by 3 bases, and 13 bases separated the two germline ends. Per the germline V gene, CDR1 is MNHNY and CDR2 is SVGAGI (reference sequence). CDR3 length equals 16 residues. CDR3 nucleotides: TGTGCCAGCAGTTACGTGGCAGGGCGTCACACCGGGGAGCTGTTTTTT. Translating it yields CASSYVAGRHTGELFF.